This T cell receptor (beta chain) came from a study of shared clonotypes between healthy human individuals. This clone was seen once. Its antigen is undetermined. Study-level points and caveats: It was observed that roughly 5.4% of naive CD4 clonotypes were shared across a handful of donors. Exclusively blood specimens were collected; tissue repertoires likely differ.

All of the donors resided in Nashville, Tennessee, and each was a Caucasian adult. The sorted-subset replicate PCRs were given approximately 190 ng DNA, which is approximately 30,000 T cell genomes. Clones were sequenced by immunoSEQ multiplex PCR, and TCRdb holds only the in-frame ones, with some missing. The table records some 320,000 clones, around 86% of them present only once. The CDR3 loop spans 16 amino acids. The germline gives CDR1 MGHRA, CDR2 YSYEKL. The ends were cut back, 0 bases at V and 3 bases at J, with 14 bases in the middle. The rearrangement links TRBV4-1 to TRBJ1-2; the D gene is possibly TRBD1 (6 bases). Sample: memory CD8+ T cells sorted from blood. Described subset: CD45RO+ cells pooled with CCR7-negative TemRA cells. The clonotype was recovered from a man between 18 and 29 years old in good health. The CDR3 here is CASSQEGGRWYYGYTF. The CDR3 nucleotides are TGCGCCAGCAGCCAAGAAGGGGGGCGGTGGTACTATGGCTACACCTTC.